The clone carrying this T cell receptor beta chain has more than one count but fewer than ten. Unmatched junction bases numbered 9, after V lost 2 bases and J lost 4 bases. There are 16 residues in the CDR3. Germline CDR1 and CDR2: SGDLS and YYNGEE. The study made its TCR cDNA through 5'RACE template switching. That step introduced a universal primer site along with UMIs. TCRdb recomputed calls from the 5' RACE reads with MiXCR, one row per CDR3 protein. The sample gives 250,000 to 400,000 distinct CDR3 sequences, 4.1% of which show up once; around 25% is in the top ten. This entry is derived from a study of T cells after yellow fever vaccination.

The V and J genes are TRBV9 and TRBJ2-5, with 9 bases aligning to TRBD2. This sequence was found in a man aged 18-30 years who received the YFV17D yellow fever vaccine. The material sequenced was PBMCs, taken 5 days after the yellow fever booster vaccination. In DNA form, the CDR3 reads TGTGCCAGCAGCGTCCGGCGGGGGGGTCTCGGAGAGACCCAGTACTTC. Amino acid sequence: CASSVRRGGLGETQYF.